Below, 6 T cell receptor beta chains from the same sample are listed, as sequenced in a study of post-analysis software for immune sequencing data. Tagging with unique molecular identifiers was a feature of the TCR beta cDNA libraries. TCRdb processed the PCR reads anew with MiXCR; each CDR3 protein has one entry. The sample carries hundreds of thousands of distinct CDR3 sequences, approximately 30% recorded once. Study findings and constraints: In patients, a few TRBV segments were more frequent than in controls, with TRBV5-6, TRBV5-1 and TRBV20-1 among them.

No antigens are known for them. Source material: blood. These receptors originate from a girl aged 10 to 17 with multiple sclerosis.

This chain links TRBV6-5 with TRBJ1-2, with D tentatively TRBD1 (5 bases). CDR3 size: 12 residues. CDR1 and CDR2 from the germline V gene are MNHEY and SVGAGI. V gave up 8 bases and J gave up 8 bases, with 15 bases separating them. Here the CDR3 DNA reads TGTGCCAGCGGGGGAGCACCGCGGGGCTACACCTTC. It specifies CASGGAPRGYTF.

This chain joins TRBV9 and TRBJ1-6; TRBD1 is a possible D gene (5 bases). CDR1 and CDR2 (germline): SGDLS, YYNGEE. The ends were cut back, 0 bases at V and 6 bases at J, with 16 bases in the middle. The CDR3 loop spans 17 amino acids. The CDR3 is CASSVGGRAPLNSPLHF. CDR3 in DNA: TGTGCCAGCAGCGTAGGTGGCAGGGCGCCCCTTAATTCACCCCTCCACTTT.

About this clonotype: This may stem from a read error, because a much larger clone lies one nucleotide away. CDR3 sequence: CSAREGAASNEQFF. In nucleotides, the CDR3 is TGCAGTGCTAGAGAGGGGGCAGCTAGCAATGAGCAGTTCTTC. J is TRBJ2-1 and V is TRBV20-1; D might be TRBD1 (6 bases). V gave up 0 bases and J gave up 6 bases, with 12 bases separating them. Germline lookup yields CDR1 DFQATT and CDR2 SNEGSKA (reference sequence). The CDR3 has 14 residues.

The CDR3 sequence is CASTPSPGSRLDTQYF. Here the CDR3 DNA reads TGTGCCAGCACCCCAAGCCCAGGATCCCGGTTAGATACGCAGTATTTT. The chain is built from TRBV6-2 or TRBV6-3 and TRBJ2-3; D is unresolved. The CDR3 extends over 16 amino acids. Between the trimmed V and J ends, which lost 7 bases and 5 bases, there was a span of 22 bases. Germline V CDR1 and CDR2: MNHEY, SVGEGT.

This clonotype was detected only once. The rearrangement uses TRBV7-2 and TRBJ2-7; possible D gene TRBD2, 6 bases. The CDR3 is made up of 14 amino acids. Germline CDR1 and CDR2: SGHTA and FQGNSA. V lost 2 bases and J lost 6, with 14 bases in between. The CDR3 coding sequence is TGTGCCAGCAGCTTAAGCGGGCCGAAAGGCGAGCAGTACTTC. Protein product: CASSLSGPKGEQYF.

The CDR3 loop is CASSPDRVTEKLFF. CDR3 nucleotide sequence: TGCGCCAGCAGCCCGGACAGGGTGACCGAAAAACTGTTTTTT. The rearrangement joins TRBV5-1 to TRBJ1-4; TRBD1 agrees at 8 bases. The germline gives CDR1 SGHRS, CDR2 YFSETQ. V lost 4 bases and J lost 8; bases outside the gene matches: 7. The CDR3 is 14 amino acids.